This TCR beta chain comes out of a study of OX40 agonist ivuxolimab in advanced cancers. Study at large: Ivuxolimab, an agonistic anti-OX40 (CD134) antibody, was given to patients. Three patients got partial responses; one had hepatocellular carcinoma and two had cutaneous melanoma.

Sequencing used immunoSEQ multiplex PCR; TCRdb keeps in-frame clones, though not all of them. Of tens of thousands of clones listed, around 93% were seen once; the top ten hold approximately 14%. Findings and caveats of the study: At doses 0.1 to 3.0 mg/kg, CD4+ and CD8+ clones expanded.

In the case of this clone: Its antigen remains unidentified.

This CDR3 region has 19 residues. The germline V and J ends were trimmed by 3 bases and 1 base, with 23 bases remaining between them. Germline V lookup: CDR1 SGDLS, CDR2 YYNGEE. Exclusion of a patient followed from autoimmune disease history or systemic immunosuppression. Sequenced here: CD4+ or CD8+ T cells sorted from blood, sampled in a trial of the OX40 agonist ivuxolimab. The clonotype comes from an adult with an advanced solid tumor such as melanoma, head and neck, liver or kidney cancer. The V and J genes are TRBV9 and TRBJ2-1; D is perhaps TRBD2 (7 bases). The CDR3 DNA reads as TGTGCCAGCAGCGCAAGGGGAGGGGGGACATTAGGGTCCTACAATGAGCAGTTCTTC. Translation gives CASSARGGGTLGSYNEQFF.